The 4 T cell receptor beta chains presented below share a single source sample, sequenced in a study of sequential checkpoint blockade in melanoma. Only in-frame clones appear in the TCRdb table, and some are missing; sequencing was by immunoSEQ multiplex PCR. The sample lists approximately 21,000 clones, around 80% occurring once. Regarding treatment: randomized to nivolumab then ipilimumab (arm A) or the reverse (arm B). The sample in question was CD8+ T cells sorted from blood (inferred from file names), obtained from a patient given nivolumab and ipilimumab in sequence. These receptors all come from a human donor with melanoma.

The chain recombines TRBV27 with TRBJ2-5; D is perhaps TRBD2 (7 bases). The CDR3 totals 16 residues. In germline, CDR1 is MNHEY, CDR2 SMNVEV (reference sequence). Trimming removed 2 bases from V and 2 bases from J, with 15 bases in between. CDR3 nucleotides: TGTGCCAGCAGTTTAGGTCGGGGAGGGGGACAAGAGACCCAGTACTTC. Translation gives CASSLGRGGGQETQYF.

In regard to this clone: One end of the junction is discordant with germline, which a read error may explain. The rearrangement links TRBV7-7 to TRBJ2-3; weak D call: TRBD2 (5 bases). Germline assignment: CDR1 SSHAT and CDR2 FNYEAQ (reference sequence). This CDR3 is built from 16 residues. CDR3 nucleotide sequence: TGTGCTAGCAGCTTAGGAGGTGGAGGCCCCACAGATACGCAGTATTTT. Encoded protein: CASSLGGGGPTDTQYF.

The chain employs TRBV28 and TRBJ1-4; perhaps TRBD1 as D (6 bases). The germline CDR1 and CDR2 sequences are MDHEN and SYDVKM. V dropped 5 bases and J dropped 5 bases, with 15 bases sitting between them. The CDR3 runs to 15 residues. CDR3 bases: TGTGCCAGCAGTGGGGGGGGCAGGGGAAATGAAAAACTGTTTTTT. This translates into CASSGGGRGNEKLFF.

The chain has TRBV18 and TRBJ2-7; no clear D gene. In germline, CDR1 is KGHSH, CDR2 LQKENI. The CDR3 runs 14 residues. V was cut by 2 bases and J by 7 bases, with 15 bases left in between. This chain's CDR3 is CASSPSFALREQYF. CDR3 DNA sequence: TGTGCCAGCTCACCAAGTTTCGCCTTGAGGGAGCAGTACTTC.